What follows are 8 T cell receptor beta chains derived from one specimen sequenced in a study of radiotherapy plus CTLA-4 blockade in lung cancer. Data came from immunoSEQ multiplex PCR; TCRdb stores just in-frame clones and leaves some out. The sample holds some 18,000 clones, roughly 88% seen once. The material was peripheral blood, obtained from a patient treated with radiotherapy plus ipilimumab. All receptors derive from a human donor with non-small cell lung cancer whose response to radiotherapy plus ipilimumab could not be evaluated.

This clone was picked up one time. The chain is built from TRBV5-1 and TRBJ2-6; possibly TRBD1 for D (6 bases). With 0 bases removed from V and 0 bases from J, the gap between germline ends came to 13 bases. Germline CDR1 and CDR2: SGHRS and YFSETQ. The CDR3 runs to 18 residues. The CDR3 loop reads CASSLAMGALSGANVLTF. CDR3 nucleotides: TGCGCCAGCAGCTTGGCGATGGGGGCGCTCTCTGGGGCCAACGTCCTGACTTTC. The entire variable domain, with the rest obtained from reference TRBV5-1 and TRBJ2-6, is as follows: KAGVTQTPRYLIKTRGQQVTLSCSPISGHRSVSWYQQTPGQGLQFLFEYFSETQRNKGNFPGRFSGRQFSNSRSEMNVSTLELGDSALYLCASSLAMGALSGANVLTFGAGSRLTVL.

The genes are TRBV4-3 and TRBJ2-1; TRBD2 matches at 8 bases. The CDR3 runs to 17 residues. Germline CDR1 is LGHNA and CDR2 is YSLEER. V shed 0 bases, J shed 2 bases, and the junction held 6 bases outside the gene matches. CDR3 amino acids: CASSQEGMRGAYNEQFF. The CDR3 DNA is TGCGCCAGCAGCCAAGAGGGGATGCGGGGGGCCTACAATGAGCAGTTCTTC.

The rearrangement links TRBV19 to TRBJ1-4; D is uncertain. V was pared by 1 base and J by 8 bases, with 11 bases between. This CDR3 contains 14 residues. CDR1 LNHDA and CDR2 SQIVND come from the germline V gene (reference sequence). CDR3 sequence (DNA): TGTGCCAGTAGTATAGTTGCCGGAGGCGAAAAACTGTTTTTT. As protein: CASSIVAGGEKLFF. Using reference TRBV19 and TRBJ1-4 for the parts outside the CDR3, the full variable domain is DGGITQSPKYLFRKEGQNVTLSCEQNLNHDAMYWYRQDPGQGLRLIYYSQIVNDFQKGDIAEGYSVSREKKESFPLTVTSAQKNPTAFYLCASSIVAGGEKLFFGSGTQLSVL.

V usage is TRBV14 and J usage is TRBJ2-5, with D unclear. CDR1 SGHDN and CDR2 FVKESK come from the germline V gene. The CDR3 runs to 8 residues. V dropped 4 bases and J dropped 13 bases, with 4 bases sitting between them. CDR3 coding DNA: TGTGCCAGCAGCCTCTTGTACTTC. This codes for CASSLLYF.

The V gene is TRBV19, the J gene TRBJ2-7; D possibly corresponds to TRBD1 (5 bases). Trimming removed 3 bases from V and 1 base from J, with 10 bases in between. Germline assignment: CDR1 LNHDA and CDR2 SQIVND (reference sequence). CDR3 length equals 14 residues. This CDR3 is CASSIMDNSYEQYF. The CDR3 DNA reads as TGTGCCAGTAGTATTATGGACAATTCCTACGAGCAGTACTTC. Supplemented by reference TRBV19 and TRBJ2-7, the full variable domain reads DGGITQSPKYLFRKEGQNVTLSCEQNLNHDAMYWYRQDPGQGLRLIYYSQIVNDFQKGDIAEGYSVSREKKESFPLTVTSAQKNPTAFYLCASSIMDNSYEQYFGPGTRLTVT.

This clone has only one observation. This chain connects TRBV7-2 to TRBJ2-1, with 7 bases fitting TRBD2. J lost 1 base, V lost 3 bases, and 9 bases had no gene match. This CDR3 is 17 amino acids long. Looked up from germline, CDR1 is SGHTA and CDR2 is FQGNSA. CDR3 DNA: TGTGCCAGCAGCTTCGGAGGGAGGGCCTCGTCCTACAATGAGCAGTTCTTC. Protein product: CASSFGGRASSYNEQFF.

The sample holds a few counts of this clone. Here the CDR3 DNA reads TGTGCCACCTCGGAGCCACCTACCGGTGAAGCTTTCTTT. Amino acids: CATSEPPTGEAFF. The gene calls are TRBV6-6 and TRBJ1-1; D not resolved. Per germline, CDR1 MNHNY and CDR2 SVGAGI (reference sequence). The V end lost 10 bases, the J end lost 7 bases, and 19 bases lay between the germline ends. The CDR3 is made up of 13 amino acids.

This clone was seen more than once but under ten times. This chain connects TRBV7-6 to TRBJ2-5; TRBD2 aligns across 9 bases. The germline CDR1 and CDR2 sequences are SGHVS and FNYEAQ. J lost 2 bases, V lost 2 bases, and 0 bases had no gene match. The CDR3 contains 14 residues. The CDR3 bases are TGTGCCAGCAGCTTACTAGCGGGACAAGAGACCCAGTACTTC. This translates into CASSLLAGQETQYF.